These 20 T cell receptor beta chains share one sample of origin, sequenced in a study of blood T cell repertoires in COVID-19. Clones were read by immunoSEQ multiplex PCR, and TCRdb kept only the in-frame ones, dropping some. Of roughly 220,000 clones listed, 70% to 90% are singletons. Sequenced material: PBMCs or T cells enriched from blood (not recorded which). These TCRs come from a woman in her thirties or forties with acute COVID-19.

CDR3 sequence reads: CASSQVSGGRSNEQFF. For the CDR3, the DNA is TGTGCCAGCAGCCAAGTCTCGGGAGGGCGATCCAATGAGCAGTTCTTC. The J gene is TRBJ2-1, the V gene TRBV4-2; 8 nucleotides align to TRBD2. The CDR3 totals 16 residues. Unmatched junction bases numbered 8, after V lost 1 base and J lost 6 bases. CDR1 and CDR2 from the germline V gene are LGHNA and YNFKEQ.

J is TRBJ1-5 and V is TRBV28; D not resolved. CDR3 length: 15 amino acids. Per the germline V gene, CDR1 is MDHEN and CDR2 is SYDVKM. Trimming cost V 5 bases and J 3 bases, with 14 bases left between them. DNA for the CDR3: TGTGCCAGCAGTCCCCCCCGCAGTAACAATCAGCCCCAGCATTTT. Amino acid sequence: CASSPPRSNNQPQHF.

V and J are TRBV28 and TRBJ2-7, with 7 positions matching TRBD1. The CDR3 runs to 15 residues. V shed 3 bases, J shed 2 bases, and the junction held 7 bases outside the gene matches. Per germline, CDR1 MDHEN and CDR2 SYDVKM. CDR3 amino acids: CASSFQGQLAYEQYF. The CDR3 DNA is TGTGCCAGCAGTTTCCAGGGACAGCTCGCCTACGAGCAGTACTTC.

The chain joins TRBV7-2 to TRBJ1-4; possibly TRBD1 for D (6 bases). This CDR3 has 14 amino acids. The ends were cut back, 3 bases at V and 7 bases at J, with 12 bases in the middle. Germline loops: CDR1 SGHTA, CDR2 FQGNSA. The CDR3 loop reads CASSFQGTGEKLFF. For the CDR3, the DNA is TGTGCCAGCAGCTTCCAGGGGACGGGTGAAAAACTGTTTTTT.

This sequence joins TRBV15 and TRBJ2-3; possible D gene TRBD2, 7 bases. The CDR3 length is 17 residues. Trimming removed 3 bases from V and 1 base from J, with 17 bases in between. Germline V gene data show CDR1 as LNHNV and CDR2 as YYDKDF (reference sequence). The CDR3 DNA follows: TGTGCCACCAGCAGCAGTTTGGGGGGGGCCGGCACAGATACGCAGTATTTT. Its translation: CATSSSLGGAGTDTQYF. Combining the CDR3 with reference TRBV15 and TRBJ2-3 gives the whole variable domain DAMVIQNPRYQVTQFGKPVTLSCSQTLNHNVMYWYQQKSSQAPKLLFHYYDKDFNNEADTPDNFQSRRPNTSFCFLDIRSPGLGDTAMYLCATSSSLGGAGTDTQYFGPGTRLTVL.

This clone has a single count. This chain links TRBV7-9 with TRBJ2-5; D possibly corresponds to TRBD2 (6 bases). This CDR3 has 13 residues. The V and J ends lost 0 bases and 5 bases respectively, with 7 bases between them. The germline V gene encodes CDR1 SEHNR and CDR2 FQNEAQ (reference sequence). The CDR3 loop is CASSLAGRETQYF. DNA of the CDR3: TGTGCCAGCAGCTTAGCGGGGAGGGAGACCCAGTACTTC.

The gene calls are TRBV5-1 and TRBJ1-3; the D gene is possibly TRBD1 (5 bases). Deletions cut 1 base from V and 0 bases from J, with 11 bases between. This CDR3 spans 16 amino acids. Germline-derived CDR1 and CDR2 are SGHRS and YFSETQ. In nucleotides, the CDR3 is TGCGCCAGCAGCTTGCCAGGGCTCAACTCTGGAAACACCATATATTTT. This translates into CASSLPGLNSGNTIYF.

V usage is TRBV11-2 and J usage is TRBJ1-2; D call uncertain. Germline CDR1 and CDR2: SGHAT and FQNNGV. This CDR3 has 12 amino acids. The ends were cut back, 4 bases at V and 7 bases at J, with 10 bases in the middle. CDR3 sequence: CASSWEGFGYTF. The CDR3 DNA sequence: TGTGCCAGCAGCTGGGAGGGATTTGGCTACACCTTC.

The gene calls are TRBV19 and TRBJ1-6; D possibly corresponds to TRBD1 (6 bases). V was clipped by 9 bases and J by 6 bases, with 27 bases between them. Germline assignment: CDR1 LNHDA and CDR2 SQIVND (reference sequence). CDR3 size: 18 residues. CDR3 protein: CARIGSPSGDTSNSPLHF. Written as DNA, the CDR3 is TGTGCCAGAATCGGCTCTCCGTCTGGGGACACGTCTAATTCACCCCTCCACTTT.

This clone was seen only a few times. This chain uses TRBV4-3 with TRBJ2-3, with a tentative D call TRBD2 (5 bases). CDR3 size: 17 residues. Germline V gene lookup returns CDR1 LGHNA and CDR2 YSLEER. V lost 0 bases and J 6 bases, leaving 19 bases between the germline ends. Written as DNA, the CDR3 is TGCGCCAGCAGCCAAGAGGCGGGTCCGTCCCCTGGGGATACGCAGTATTTT. Translating gives CASSQEAGPSPGDTQYF.

The gene calls are TRBV7-9 and TRBJ1-1; TRBD1 is a possible D gene (6 bases). The ends were cut back, 5 bases at V and 5 bases at J, with 30 bases in the middle. The CDR3 covers 19 residues. CDR1 is SEHNR, CDR2 FQNEAQ, per germline (reference sequence). CDR3 nucleotide sequence: TGTGCCAGCAGCCGTATGGCCGGACAGAGGCTACTACGAGGGACTGAAGCTTTCTTT. As protein: CASSRMAGQRLLRGTEAFF.

This rearrangement joins TRBV7-3 to TRBJ2-7; 7 bases fit TRBD2. J lost 1 base, V lost 5 bases, and 5 bases had no gene match. Germline assignment: CDR1 SGHTA and CDR2 FQGTGA. CDR3 length equals 14 residues. The CDR3, as DNA: TGTGCCAGCAGCCCGATAGCGGGTTCCTACGAGCAGTACTTC. Its translation: CASSPIAGSYEQYF.

This chain joins TRBV30 and TRBJ2-2, with 7 bases that match TRBD2. Looked up from germline, CDR1 is GTSNPN and CDR2 is SVGIG (reference sequence). The CDR3 consists of 15 residues. The V segment lost 4 bases and the J segment 13 bases; nucleotides outside the gene matches: 18. Here the CDR3 reads CAWTYGGSLPVRLFF. The CDR3 nucleotides are TGTGCCTGGACATACGGGGGGAGCCTACCGGTGAGGCTGTTTTTT.

The CDR3 DNA reads as TGTGCCAGCAGTCGGACAGGCCAAACAGGACAGCCCCAGCATTTT. Translation gives CASSRTGQTGQPQHF. The chain joins TRBV6-4 to TRBJ1-5, with 7 bases fitting TRBD1. Germline V gene sequence: CDR1 MRHNA, CDR2 SNTAGT. V was clipped by 5 bases and J by 7 bases; unmatched bases: 11. The CDR3 sequence is 15 residues long.

The chain couples TRBV7-2 to TRBJ2-2, with 9 bases lining up with TRBD2. The CDR3 contains 16 residues. V lost 7 bases, J lost 8 bases, and 14 bases stayed unmatched. Germline values: CDR1 SGHTA, CDR2 FQGNSA. CDR3 amino acids: CASTVAPGLAVGELFF. As DNA, the CDR3 is TGTGCCAGCACCGTAGCCCCGGGACTAGCCGTGGGGGAGCTGTTTTTT.

The rearrangement joins TRBV6-1 to TRBJ2-4; TRBD2 aligns across 9 bases. Germline V gene data show CDR1 as MNHNS and CDR2 as SASEGT. Losses at the gene ends were 2 bases for V and 5 bases for J; bases not matched to a gene: 4. The length of the CDR3 is 15 residues. CDR3 region: CASSESGRPQNIQYF. The CDR3 DNA reads as TGTGCCAGCAGTGAAAGCGGGAGGCCCCAAAACATTCAGTACTTC.

V is TRBV28 and J is TRBJ2-2; D unclear. The CDR3 covers 16 residues. Deletions cut 5 bases from V and 3 bases from J, with 16 bases between. The V gene's germline CDR1 is MDHEN and CDR2 SYDVKM. In DNA, the CDR3 is TGTGCCAGCAGTCCGACCGGGTCGTACTACACCGGGGAGCTGTTTTTT. This encodes CASSPTGSYYTGELFF.

This chain uses TRBV7-8 with TRBJ1-5; D not certain. The CDR3 extends over 15 amino acids. Per the germline V gene, CDR1 is SGHVS and CDR2 is FQNEAQ. The V end was cut by 2 bases, the J end by 3 bases, with 11 bases between. In nucleotides, the CDR3 is TGTGCCAGCAGCTTACGGGAGGCCGACAATCAGCCCCAGCATTTT. It yields the protein CASSLREADNQPQHF.

V usage is TRBV6-5 and J usage is TRBJ2-2, with D possibly TRBD2 on 7 matching bases. CDR3 length: 14 residues. Trimming pared 6 bases from V and 4 bases from J, leaving 12 bases between. Germline CDR1 reads MNHEY; CDR2 reads SVGAGI. CDR3: CASRDGGLTGELFF. As DNA, the CDR3 is TGTGCCAGCAGAGACGGGGGGCTCACCGGGGAGCTGTTTTTT.

The CDR3: CASSQGDKDLAEQYF. In DNA form, the CDR3 reads TGTGCCAGCAGCCAAGGGGACAAGGATCTGGCCGAGCAGTACTTC. This chain uses TRBV3-1 (or the pseudogene TRBV3-2) with TRBJ2-7; tentative D call: TRBD1 (6 bases). The CDR3 is 15 residues long. Between the trimmed V and J ends, which lost 1 base and 6 bases, there was a span of 16 bases. CDR1 is LGHDT, CDR2 YNNKEL, per germline (reference sequence).